One and the same sample provided the 28 T cell receptor beta chains below, sequenced in a study of CD8+CD57+ T cells in acquired aplastic anemia. Sequencing was done on patients that had shown CD8+CD57+ cell expansion by flow cytometry. Profiling that covered TCR beta VDJ and CDR3 relied on genomic DNA as its template. TCRdb called the reads again in MiXCR, with one record for every CDR3 protein. The profile shows around 500,000 distinct CDR3 sequences, 25% to 40% of them singletons. Sequencing used sorted CD4+, CD8+, or CD8+CD57+ T cells (not recorded which) from PBMCs. The receptors here all came from a human donor with aplastic anemia.

This clonotype was seen only a few times. The final CDR3 position lacks the conserved phenylalanine or tryptophan, pointing to a likely read error. The chain joins TRBV9 to TRBJ1-6, with D possibly being TRBD1 (5 bases). V was clipped by 4 bases and J by 7 bases, with 15 bases between them. This CDR3 contains 15 residues. In germline, CDR1 is SGDLS, CDR2 YYNGEE. The DNA of the CDR3 is TGTGCCAGCAGCCCGACGAGGGGCAGCAATTCACCCCTCCACCTT. Protein sequence: CASSPTRGSNSPLHL.

This clonotype was recorded only once. The rearrangement links TRBV19 to TRBJ2-1; possible D gene TRBD1, 5 bases. Germline CDR1 LNHDA, CDR2 SQIVND (reference sequence). Trimming cost V 7 bases and J 0 bases, with 7 bases left between them. The CDR3 length is 13 residues. CDR3 residues: CASTQGSYNEQFF. The CDR3 region has the DNA TGTGCCAGTACTCAGGGCTCCTACAATGAGCAGTTCTTC.

This clonotype was counted a few times. V and J are TRBV7-9 and TRBJ2-7; tentative D call: TRBD1 (6 bases). CDR1 SEHNR and CDR2 FQNEAQ come from the germline V gene (reference sequence). The CDR3 is made up of 13 amino acids. V dropped 8 bases and J dropped 3 bases, with 14 bases sitting between them. CDR3 DNA: TGTGCCAGCCGGCAAACAGGGAACTACGAGCAGTACTTC. Its protein product is CASRQTGNYEQYF.

This chain joins TRBV20-1 and TRBJ2-7; 8 nucleotides line up with TRBD2. V was pared by 2 bases and J by 3 bases, with 12 bases of the junction left unmatched. The CDR3 length is 16 residues. Germline V gives CDR1 DFQATT, CDR2 SNEGSKA (reference sequence). The CDR3 region has the DNA TGCAGTGCTAGACGTAGCGGGACGACCTTCTTCTACGAGCAGTACTTC. Translated, it gives CSARRSGTTFFYEQYF.

A remark on this clonotype: This may come from a read error, since a much larger clone is one base off. V gene TRBV2 combines with J gene TRBJ2-3; D assignment may be TRBD1 or TRBD2 (6 bases each). The CDR3 length is 14 residues. V shed 7 bases and J shed 0 bases, with 11 bases lying between them. Per the germline V gene, CDR1 is SNHLY and CDR2 is FYNNEI. DNA for the CDR3: TGTGCCAGCAAAACAGGGACTAGCACAGATACGCAGTATTTT. Residues: CASKTGTSTDTQYF.

This clonotype has at least ten counts. The rearrangement links TRBV20-1 to TRBJ2-3; D uncertain. Germline CDR1 is DFQATT and CDR2 is SNEGSKA (reference sequence). This CDR3 contains 14 residues. The V end was cut by 8 bases, the J end by 2 bases, with 17 bases between. CDR3 sequence: CSLTSVPVTDTQYF. CDR3 nucleotides: TGCAGTCTAACGAGTGTCCCGGTCACAGATACGCAGTATTTT.

The V call is TRBV4-1, the J call TRBJ2-7; the match to TRBD2 covers 10 bases. V lost 1 base to trimming and J lost 2 bases; unmatched junction nucleotides: 5. The CDR3 runs 16 residues. From germline, CDR1 is MGHRA and CDR2 YSYEKL. The CDR3 nucleotides are TGCGCCAGCAGCCAAGCGGTACTAGCGGGAACCTACGAGCAGTACTTC. Protein: CASSQAVLAGTYEQYF.

The sample holds many counts of this clonotype. The chain joins TRBV29-1 to TRBJ1-1; D is unclear. Deletions cut 4 bases from V and 1 base from J, with 7 bases between. Per the germline V gene, CDR1 is SQVTM and CDR2 is ANQGSEA. CDR3 length: 12 amino acids. CDR3 sequence (DNA): TGCAGCGTTGCGGGGAAGAACACTGAAGCTTTCTTT. Protein product: CSVAGKNTEAFF.

The gene calls are TRBV5-1 and TRBJ1-1; the D is unclear. Germline CDR1 SGHRS, CDR2 YFSETQ. The CDR3 has 13 residues. V lost 3 bases and J lost 7, with 13 bases in between. This CDR3 is CASSWPETGEAFF. In DNA form, the CDR3 reads TGCGCCAGCAGCTGGCCCGAGACGGGTGAAGCTTTCTTT.

This clonotype has at least ten counts. The rearrangement joins TRBV9 to TRBJ1-2, with D possibly being TRBD1 (6 bases). Germline V gene sequence: CDR1 SGDLS, CDR2 YYNGEE. The CDR3 consists of 12 residues. V was clipped by 3 bases and J by 7 bases, with 10 bases between them. CDR3 sequence: CASSATGPGYTF. The CDR3, as DNA: TGTGCCAGCAGCGCCACAGGGCCTGGCTACACCTTC.

To note about this clonotype: This may be a read error: a much more frequent sequence differs by one nucleotide. The V gene is TRBV10-2, the J gene TRBJ2-3, with 7 positions matching TRBD1. This CDR3 has 14 residues. Per germline, CDR1 WSHSY and CDR2 SAAADI. The CDR3 region is CASSKSSGGDTQYF. The CDR3 nucleotides are TGCGCCAGCAGTAAGTCTTCAGGGGGAGATACGCAGTATTTT.

This clonotype was counted ten times or more. The chain links TRBV19 to TRBJ2-3, with 9 bases that match TRBD2. V shed 4 bases and J 5 bases; nucleotides not matched to a gene: 1. Germline V gives CDR1 LNHDA, CDR2 SQIVND (reference sequence). The CDR3 runs to 13 residues. DNA of the CDR3: TGTGCCAGTAGTAGCGGGAGGGAAGATACGCAGTATTTT. The encoded protein is CASSSGREDTQYF.

This clonotype was detected only a few times. The chain is built from TRBV6-1 and TRBJ2-7; no definite D call. The ends were cut back, 6 bases at V and 1 base at J, with 16 bases in the middle. The CDR3 has 15 residues. Germline CDR1 MNHNS, CDR2 SASEGT. The CDR3 DNA follows: TGTGCCAGCAGCCCCCGACGGTTTGGTTCCTACGAGCAGTACTTC. Its protein is CASSPRRFGSYEQYF.

This clonotype was seen repeatedly, ten times or more. The chain joins TRBV12-3 or TRBV12-4 to TRBJ1-2; 7 bases are shared with TRBD1. The CDR3 is 15 residues long. Trimming at V came to 6 bases and at J to 0 bases, leaving 7 bases not matched to a gene. DNA for the CDR3: TGTGCCAGCAGGCGCGGGACAGCAACTAACTATGGCTACACCTTC. Translation: CASRRGTATNYGYTF.

V is TRBV4-1 and J is TRBJ1-5; D remains ambiguous. V was pared by 0 bases and J by 2 bases, with 11 bases between. CDR1 MGHRA and CDR2 YSYEKL come from the germline V gene. The CDR3 loop spans 16 amino acids. CDR3 nucleotide sequence: TGCGCCAGCAGCCAAGACGTGGGGTTCCGCAATCAGCCCCAGCATTTT. It encodes CASSQDVGFRNQPQHF.

The chain couples TRBV15 to TRBJ2-7, with D unresolved. The CDR3 loop spans 15 amino acids. Germline V CDR1 and CDR2: LNHNV, YYDKDF (reference sequence). The V gene lost 1 base and the J gene lost 0 bases, with 10 bases spanning the gap. The CDR3 DNA follows: TGTGCCACCAGCAGAGTCCTTGGAAGCTCCTACGAGCAGTACTTC. This sequence encodes CATSRVLGSSYEQYF.

The chain couples TRBV5-1 to TRBJ1-1; possible D gene TRBD1, 5 bases. In germline, CDR1 is SGHRS, CDR2 YFSETQ. V lost 2 bases to trimming and J lost 7 bases, with 15 bases between them. The CDR3 runs to 14 residues. Here the CDR3 reads CASSLQDRTGEAFF. CDR3 DNA sequence: TGCGCCAGCAGCTTACAGGACCGAACGGGTGAAGCTTTCTTT.

This chain connects TRBV7-8 to TRBJ1-5, with D possibly being TRBD1 (5 bases). V shed 5 bases and J shed 6 bases, with 11 bases lying between them. CDR3 length: 13 amino acids. Germline V CDR1 and CDR2: SGHVS, FQNEAQ. In DNA, the CDR3 is TGTGCCAGCAGCCGGGGGGTTGGTCAGCCCCAGCATTTT. Protein product: CASSRGVGQPQHF.

The sample holds many counts of this clonotype. The chain is built from TRBV5-1 and TRBJ2-5; TRBD2 matches 11 bases. Trimming cost V 0 bases and J 4 bases; bases outside gene matches: 2. Germline CDR1 SGHRS, CDR2 YFSETQ. The CDR3 totals 15 residues. In DNA, the CDR3 is TGCGCCAGCAGCTTGGGCCTAGCGGGAGGAGAGACCCAGTACTTC. Translating it yields CASSLGLAGGETQYF.

The rearrangement links TRBV2 to TRBJ1-3; D gene unclear. V was trimmed by 5 bases and J by 16 bases, leaving 18 bases between them. This CDR3 comprises 12 residues. Per germline, CDR1 SNHLY and CDR2 FYNNEI. The CDR3 nucleotides are TGTGCCAGCAGTAAGGGCCGGTCAAGGTCGTATTTT. It encodes CASSKGRSRSYF.

This clonotype was seen only a few times. Mismatch with germline at one junction end may stem from a read error. The gene calls are TRBV10-3 and TRBJ1-1; the match to TRBD1 covers 8 bases. Germline V CDR1 and CDR2: ENHRY, SYGVKD. This CDR3 spans 14 amino acids. CDR3 region: CASSTDRVDTEAFF. DNA of the CDR3: TGTGCCAGCAGTACGGACAGGGTCGACACTGAAGCTTTCTTT.

This sequence joins TRBV4-1 and TRBJ2-2; the D gene could be TRBD1 or TRBD2 (5 bases each). V was shortened by 0 bases and J by 5 bases, with 13 bases between the two germline ends. The CDR3 consists of 16 residues. Germline V gene sequence: CDR1 MGHRA, CDR2 YSYEKL. The CDR3 protein is CASSQDPRGATGELFF. CDR3 DNA: TGCGCCAGCAGCCAAGATCCGAGGGGAGCGACCGGGGAGCTGTTTTTT.

This clonotype appeared once. Being one base from a much bigger clone, this may be a read error. This rearrangement joins TRBV7-8 to TRBJ2-7; 7 bases match TRBD2. The CDR3 consists of 14 residues. Trimming cost V 9 bases and J 6 bases; bases outside gene matches: 14. Germline V gives CDR1 SGHVS, CDR2 FQNEAQ. Written as DNA, the CDR3 is TGTGCCAGTACGGGACTAACGGGGCAACGCGAGCAGTACTTC. Protein sequence: CASTGLTGQREQYF.

The sample holds a few counts of this clonotype. This rearrangement joins TRBV4-1 to TRBJ2-1; 8 bases agree with TRBD2. CDR1 MGHRA and CDR2 YSYEKL come from the germline V gene. The CDR3 consists of 14 residues. V lost 3 bases to trimming and J lost 9 bases; unmatched junction nucleotides: 7. DNA of the CDR3: TGCGCCAGCAGCCATCCGACTAGCGTGGGTGAGCAGTTCTTC. It yields the protein CASSHPTSVGEQFF.

This clonotype was counted at least ten times. The V gene is TRBV10-1, the J gene TRBJ1-1; 8 bases match TRBD1. The CDR3 is 15 amino acids. Losses at the gene ends were 2 bases for V and 6 bases for J; bases not matched to a gene: 8. CDR1 WNHNN and CDR2 SYGVQD come from the germline V gene (reference sequence). CDR3 amino acids: CASSETTGAGAEAFF. CDR3 DNA sequence: TGCGCCAGCAGTGAGACGACAGGGGCCGGTGCTGAAGCTTTCTTT.

This clonotype was seen many times. V gene TRBV9 combines with J gene TRBJ2-7; 8 bases line up with TRBD1. The J segment lost 4 bases and the V segment lost 3 bases, leaving 9 bases of the junction unmatched. Germline CDR1 is SGDLS and CDR2 is YYNGEE. The CDR3 runs to 15 residues. The CDR3 DNA is TGTGCCAGCAGCGCCCAGGACAGGGTGGAATACGAGCAGTACTTC. Translation: CASSAQDRVEYEQYF.

V gene TRBV6-1 combines with J gene TRBJ1-2; D perhaps matches TRBD1 (5 bases). Germline-derived CDR1 and CDR2 are MNHNS and SASEGT. The ends were cut back, 5 bases at V and 6 bases at J, with 13 bases in the middle. This CDR3 comprises 13 residues. CDR3 region: CASSRARADGYTF. CDR3 DNA: TGTGCCAGCAGTCGGGCCAGGGCTGATGGCTACACCTTC.

The J gene is TRBJ1-2, the V gene TRBV12-5, with 9 positions matching TRBD1. The germline CDR1 and CDR2 sequences are LGHNT and FRNRAP. Trimming removed 3 bases from V and 3 bases from J; junction bases left unmatched: 5. The CDR3 has 15 residues. The CDR3 is CASGFINRGHYGYTF. In DNA form, the CDR3 reads TGTGCTAGTGGTTTCATAAACAGGGGGCACTATGGCTACACCTTC.